This T cell receptor (beta chain) was captured by sequencing in a study of shared clonotypes between healthy human individuals. Overall study results and limits: Some clonotypes were shared by all four sorted-subset donors, while others were not shared. The non-shared ones had lower generation probabilities than the shared ones.

V was pared by 3 bases and J by 8 bases, with 10 bases between. The germline V gene encodes CDR1 SEHNR and CDR2 FQNEAQ (reference sequence). The CDR3 runs 12 residues. On this clone: Its specificity is not known.

Every subset had its genomic DNA shared out evenly among several immunoSEQ plates. Using immunoSEQ multiplex PCR, the repertoire was profiled, and TCRdb retains in-frame clones only, with some absent. The sample records approximately 2.4 million clones, approximately 96% being singletons. The genes are TRBV7-9 and TRBJ1-2; no definite D call. This TCR derives from a man aged 18 to 30 in good health. The sequencing input was naive CD4+ T cells sorted from blood. Subset here: CD45RA+ positively selected. DNA of the CDR3: TGTGCCAGCAGCTTCGGCCTAAACGGCTACACCTTC. It translates to CASSFGLNGYTF.